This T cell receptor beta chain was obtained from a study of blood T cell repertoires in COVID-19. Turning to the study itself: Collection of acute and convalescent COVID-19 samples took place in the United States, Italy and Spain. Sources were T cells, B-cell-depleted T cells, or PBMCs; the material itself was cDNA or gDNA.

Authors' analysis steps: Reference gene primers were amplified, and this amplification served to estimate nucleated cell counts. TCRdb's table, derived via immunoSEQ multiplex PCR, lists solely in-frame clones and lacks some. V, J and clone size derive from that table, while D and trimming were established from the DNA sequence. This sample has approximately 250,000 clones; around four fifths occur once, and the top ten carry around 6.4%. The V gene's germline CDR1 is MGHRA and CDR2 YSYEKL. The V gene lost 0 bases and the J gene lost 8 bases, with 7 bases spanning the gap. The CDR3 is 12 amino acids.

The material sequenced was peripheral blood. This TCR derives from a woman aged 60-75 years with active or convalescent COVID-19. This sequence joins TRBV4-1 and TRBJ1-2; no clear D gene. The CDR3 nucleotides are TGCGCCAGCAGCCAAGATACATTGGGCTACACCTTC. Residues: CASSQDTLGYTF.